The entry that follows covers one T cell receptor beta chain sequence. The data belong to a study of T cell responses to AZD1222 COVID-19 vaccine. The protocol was immunoSEQ multiplex PCR, while the TCRdb copy is restricted to in-frame clones and leaves out a portion. The table shows approximately 80,000 clones, with roughly nine tenths occurring only once. V lost 5 bases and J lost 2; bases outside the gene matches: 3. Germline lookup yields CDR1 SGDLS and CDR2 YYNGEE. The CDR3 length is 14 residues. The source material was peripheral blood, sampled on day 0 of AZD1222 vaccination. This receptor was taken from an adult in good health. The rearrangement uses TRBV9 and TRBJ2-7, with 11 bases that match TRBD2. CDR3 bases: TGTGCCAGCAGTCCGGGACTAGCGGCCTACGAGCAGTACTTC. It specifies CASSPGLAAYEQYF.